The rows below give T cell receptor beta chains drawn from one sample of a study of human T cells and chemical hapten exposure. TCRdb recomputed calls from the RACE reads with MiXCR, one row per CDR3 protein. The table shows approximately 400,000 distinct CDR3 sequences, with roughly 4.8% occurring only once. This specimen consisted of whole blood, obtained in connection with sensitization to the hapten diphenylcyclopropenone (DPC). The receptors derive from a woman in her 50s with alopecia areata. Some clones in this sample may be carry-over from other donors' samples. Both conserved end residues are part of each CDR3. Fields, in order: D gene, clone size, J gene, V gene, CDR3 protein, CDR3 DNA. D genes are given only for firm matches. The listing skips clone size in some rows; elsewhere it reads once, few, many or a size class.

TRBD2 few TRBJ2-3 TRBV7-6 CASSSRAGVDTQYF TGTGCCAGCAGCTCCCGAGCGGGGGTGGATACGCAGTATTTT
. . TRBJ1-6 TRBV20-1 CSARGGLNSPLHF TGCAGTGCTAGAGGGGGTCTTAATTCACCCCTCCACTTT
TRBD1 . TRBJ2-4 TRBV6-5 CASRDRSDRDIQYF TGTGCCAGCAGAGACAGATCCGACAGGGACATTCAGTACTTC
. many TRBJ1-4 TRBV5-1 CASSLEGLREKLFF TGCGCCAGCAGCCTCGAGGGACTTCGCGAAAAACTGTTTTTT
. many TRBJ1-1 TRBV7-9 CASSSRIGRPSNTEAFF TGTGCCAGCAGCTCGAGGATTGGCAGGCCCTCGAACACTGAAGCTTTCTTT
. many TRBJ2-7 TRBV7-9 CASSLVQGRVEQYF TGTGCCAGCAGCTTAGTACAGGGGAGGGTCGAGCAGTACTTC
. . TRBJ2-3 TRBV6-6 CASSYVRGSDTQYF TGTGCCAGCAGTTACGTGAGGGGCTCAGATACGCAGTATTTT
. few TRBJ1-4 TRBV3-1 CASSHDNEKLFF TGTGCCAGCAGCCATGATAATGAAAAACTGTTTTTT
. . TRBJ1-4 TRBV12-3/TRBV12-4 CASSYGSPAQGKLFF TGTGCCAGCAGTTATGGCAGCCCCGCTCAGGGAAAACTGTTTTTT
. . TRBJ1-1 TRBV28 CASSPSAETEAFF TGTGCCAGCAGCCCCTCGGCGGAGACTGAAGCTTTCTTT
. many TRBJ2-6 TRBV29-1 CSVISGANVLTF TGCAGCGTTATCTCTGGGGCCAACGTCCTGACTTTC
. many TRBJ1-3 TRBV12-3/TRBV12-4 CASSLVWASGNTIYF TGTGCCAGCAGTTTGGTCTGGGCATCTGGAAACACCATATATTTT
. many TRBJ1-2 TRBV28 CASSLFGSSGYTF TGTGCCAGCAGTTTATTTGGGTCCTCCGGCTACACCTTC
. many TRBJ2-7 TRBV11-2 CASSNWEQPSEEQYF TGTGCCAGCAGCAACTGGGAACAGCCCTCTGAAGAGCAGTACTTC
TRBD1 . TRBJ1-6 TRBV20-1 CSAREQGANPSPLHF TGCAGTGCTAGAGAACAGGGGGCAAACCCCTCACCCCTCCACTTT
. many TRBJ2-7 TRBV2 CASSTGGGTYEQYF TGTGCCAGCAGTACTGGTGGGGGGACCTACGAGCAGTACTTC
. . TRBJ2-7 TRBV7-2 CASSLRQPYEQYF TGTGCCAGCAGCCTCCGACAGCCCTACGAGCAGTACTTC
TRBD2 many TRBJ2-1 TRBV6-1 CAGRAAGTSGSEQFF TGTGCCGGGCGGGCTGCCGGGACTAGCGGGAGTGAGCAGTTCTTC
. . TRBJ1-1 TRBV10-3 CAIGSGYRDTEAFF TGTGCCATCGGGTCGGGTTACAGGGACACTGAAGCTTTCTTT
. many TRBJ1-1 TRBV28 CASRYPVANTEAFF TGTGCCAGCAGGTACCCGGTAGCGAACACTGAAGCTTTCTTT
TRBD1 many TRBJ2-1 TRBV7-6 CASSFGPGQGNNEQFF TGTGCCAGCAGCTTTGGCCCGGGACAGGGGAATAATGAGCAGTTCTTC
. many TRBJ1-2 TRBV27 CASSLNGNYGYTF TGTGCCAGCAGTTTAAACGGAAACTATGGCTACACCTTC
. . TRBJ1-5 TRBV4-1 CASSQVIEGGEPQHF TGCGCCAGCAGCCAAGTCATCGAGGGAGGGGAGCCCCAGCATTTT
. . TRBJ2-5 TRBV7-2 CASSLSGTDQETQYF TGTGCCAGCAGCTTGTCCGGAACAGACCAAGAGACCCAGTACTTC
. many TRBJ2-7 TRBV12-3/TRBV12-4 CASSFGERYEQYF TGTGCCAGCAGTTTCGGGGAGAGGTACGAGCAGTACTTC
. few TRBJ2-7 TRBV20-1 CSASPQGGYEQYF TGCAGTGCTAGCCCCCAGGGTGGGTACGAGCAGTACTTC
TRBD2 many TRBJ2-7 TRBV7-3 CASSPSGGVGEQYF TGTGCCAGCAGCCCTAGCGGGGGGGTAGGAGAGCAGTACTTC
TRBD2 many TRBJ2-7 TRBV10-3 CAISPGLAGSYEQYF TGTGCCATCAGTCCTGGACTAGCGGGAAGTTACGAGCAGTACTTC
. many TRBJ2-1 TRBV27 CASSGRGGEQFF TGTGCCAGCAGTGGAAGGGGGGGTGAGCAGTTCTTC
. few TRBJ2-5 TRBV7-9 CASSRPAGTRETQYF TGTGCCAGCAGCCGCCCCGCGGGGACTCGAGAGACCCAGTACTTC
. many TRBJ1-1 TRBV7-2 CASSLSFSTANTEAFF TGTGCCAGCAGCTTATCTTTTTCGACAGCGAACACTGAAGCTTTCTTT
. many TRBJ1-5 TRBV19 CASQYSTYSNQPQHF TGTGCCAGTCAGTACTCCACTTATAGCAATCAGCCCCAGCATTTT
TRBD2 few TRBJ2-3 TRBV20-1 CSATQRAGWADTQYF TGCAGTGCGACGCAGAGAGCGGGGTGGGCAGATACGCAGTATTTT
. few TRBJ2-5 TRBV29-1 CSVGEETQYF TGCAGCGTCGGCGAAGAGACCCAGTACTTC
. many TRBJ2-1 TRBV2 CASLGRRGDEQFF TGTGCCAGCTTGGGACGGCGGGGCGATGAGCAGTTCTTC
TRBD1 many TRBJ1-5 TRBV12-3/TRBV12-4 CASSRGQANQPQHF TGTGCCAGCAGCCGGGGACAGGCCAATCAGCCCCAGCATTTT
TRBD1 few TRBJ2-2 TRBV6-5 CASSSQAGGTGELFF TGTGCCAGCAGTTCCCAGGCAGGGGGCACCGGGGAGCTGTTTTTT
. many TRBJ1-2 TRBV29-1 CSVEGIYTF TGCAGCGTTGAGGGTATCTACACCTTC
. many TRBJ1-1 TRBV29-1 CSVVGRGRSTEAFF TGCAGCGTTGTAGGACGGGGGCGAAGCACTGAAGCTTTCTTT
. many TRBJ2-1 TRBV29-1 CSVDSPEQFF TGCAGCGTTGACTCACCCGAGCAGTTCTTC
. few TRBJ2-2 TRBV7-2 CASSLGRGISGELFF TGTGCCAGCAGCTTAGGAAGGGGAATCAGCGGGGAGCTGTTTTTT
. many TRBJ2-3 TRBV5-1 CASSLDGASGATQYF TGCGCCAGCAGCTTGGATGGTGCCTCTGGGGCTACGCAGTATTTT
TRBD2 few TRBJ2-5 TRBV9 CASSVGLAGVQETQYF TGTGCCAGCAGCGTAGGCCTAGCGGGAGTTCAAGAGACCCAGTACTTC
TRBD2 few TRBJ2-2 TRBV11-1 CASSHSGGNGELFF TGTGCCAGCAGCCATAGCGGGGGAAACGGGGAGCTGTTTTTT
. . TRBJ2-5 TRBV7-9 CASSLVPAEETQYF TGTGCCAGCAGCTTAGTTCCTGCTGAAGAGACCCAGTACTTC
. few TRBJ1-2 TRBV4-1 CASSHTGSSSGYTF TGCGCCAGCAGCCATACAGGGTCTTCCTCTGGCTACACCTTC
TRBD1 many TRBJ2-1 TRBV7-9 CASSSRQGVLYEQFF TGTGCCAGCAGCTCCCGACAGGGGGTCCTCTATGAGCAGTTCTTC
TRBD2 many TRBJ2-1 TRBV12-3/TRBV12-4 CASSLGTSGEQFF TGTGCCAGCAGTCTAGGGACTAGCGGTGAGCAGTTCTTC